Below, one T cell receptor beta chain is given with its context. Its antigen remains unknown. The germline V gene encodes CDR1 MNHEY and CDR2 SVGAGI. V dropped 6 bases and J dropped 0 bases, with 13 bases sitting between them. This CDR3 region has 15 residues. Profiled with immunoSEQ multiplex PCR; TCRdb holds only in-frame clones, not every one. The table shows more than 10,000 clones, with around 75% occurring only once. The data originate from a study of vaccination effects on CD4 cells after COVID-19. Study-level background: Convalescent patients (three in total) were sampled early and late after vaccination. Study-wide findings and caveats: In convalescents, spike-reactive clones (those seen post-vaccine) were mainly new vaccine-induced clones.

Antigen-specific CD4+ T cells were expanded (with viral peptide pools) by the ViraFEST assay ahead of sequencing. Scientists isolated CD4+ T cells after a roughly 9-day culture period ended. SARS-CoV-2 infection was confirmed by PCR in the person between March and December 2020. Everyone in the study got two shots of either the BNT162b2 or mRNA-1273 vaccine. Half the medium was replaced with IL-2 medium on days 3 and 7. V and J are TRBV6-5 and TRBJ2-3; D may match TRBD1 or TRBD2 (5 bases each). The origin of this receptor is a human donor who had a prior SARS-CoV-2 infection. The starting material was CD4+ T cells from PBMCs cultured with HCoV-NL63 spike peptides, obtained after COVID-19 vaccination. CDR3 in amino acids: CASSRDPESTDTQYF. The CDR3 coding sequence is TGTGCCAGCAGCAGGGACCCGGAAAGCACAGATACGCAGTATTTT.